This is a list of T cell receptor beta chains from one sample in a study of shared clonotypes between healthy human individuals. Method: immunoSEQ multiplex PCR; TCRdb's copy keeps in-frame clones and lacks some. The sample carries some 2,100,000 clones, under 95% recorded once. Sequencing was done on a sample of naive CD8+ T cells from PBMCs. The source is a man between 18 and 35 years old in good health. Some clones in this sample may be carry-over from other donors' samples. Both conserved end residues are part of each CDR3. A D gene is named only where the DNA matches it firmly. Part of the rows lack a size; the others show once, few, many or a class for expanded clones.

j_gene: TRBJ2-7; v_gene: TRBV5-1; d_gene: TRBD1; abundance: NA; CDR3aa: CASSLVGRGQEQYF; CDR3nt: TGCGCCAGCAGCTTGGTAGGCAGGGGGCAAGAGCAGTACTTC
j_gene: TRBJ2-1; v_gene: TRBV9; d_gene: NA; abundance: NA; CDR3aa: CASSVSGLAYNEQFF; CDR3nt: TGTGCCAGCAGCGTTTCCGGCTTAGCCTACAATGAGCAGTTCTTC
j_gene: TRBJ1-4; v_gene: TRBV28; d_gene: TRBD1; abundance: NA; CDR3aa: CASSQDRKSTLNEKLFF; CDR3nt: TGTGCCAGCAGTCAGGACAGGAAAAGTACCCTTAATGAAAAACTGTTTTTT
j_gene: TRBJ2-1; v_gene: TRBV6-6; d_gene: TRBD1; abundance: NA; CDR3aa: CASSHRGDEQFF; CDR3nt: TGTGCCAGCAGCCACAGGGGCGATGAGCAGTTCTTC
j_gene: TRBJ2-7; v_gene: TRBV9; d_gene: NA; abundance: NA; CDR3aa: CASSVGSGVSYEQYF; CDR3nt: TGTGCCAGCAGCGTCGGATCAGGGGTCTCCTACGAGCAGTACTTC
j_gene: TRBJ2-1; v_gene: TRBV5-6; d_gene: TRBD1; abundance: NA; CDR3aa: CASSYQTGYNEQFF; CDR3nt: TGTGCCAGCAGCTACCAGACAGGGTACAATGAGCAGTTCTTC
j_gene: TRBJ2-7; v_gene: TRBV19; d_gene: TRBD2; abundance: NA; CDR3aa: CASSPGTSGFSYEQYF; CDR3nt: TGTGCCAGTAGTCCCGGGACTAGCGGTTTCTCCTACGAGCAGTACTTC
j_gene: TRBJ2-7; v_gene: TRBV6-5; d_gene: NA; abundance: NA; CDR3aa: CASSYSYGETYEQYF; CDR3nt: TGTGCCAGCAGTTACTCTTACGGAGAAACCTACGAGCAGTACTTC
j_gene: TRBJ2-1; v_gene: TRBV7-9; d_gene: TRBD2; abundance: NA; CDR3aa: CASTPRDSGSYYNEQFF; CDR3nt: TGTGCCAGCACGCCCCGGGATAGCGGGAGCTATTACAATGAGCAGTTCTTC
j_gene: TRBJ2-7; v_gene: TRBV11-2; d_gene: NA; abundance: few; CDR3aa: CASSLAGNYEQYF; CDR3nt: TGTGCCAGCAGCTTAGCAGGGAACTACGAGCAGTACTTC
j_gene: TRBJ2-3; v_gene: TRBV4-3; d_gene: TRBD2; abundance: NA; CDR3aa: CASSQELAGEGGTDTQYF; CDR3nt: TGCGCCAGCAGCCAAGAGCTAGCGGGAGAGGGTGGCACAGATACGCAGTATTTT